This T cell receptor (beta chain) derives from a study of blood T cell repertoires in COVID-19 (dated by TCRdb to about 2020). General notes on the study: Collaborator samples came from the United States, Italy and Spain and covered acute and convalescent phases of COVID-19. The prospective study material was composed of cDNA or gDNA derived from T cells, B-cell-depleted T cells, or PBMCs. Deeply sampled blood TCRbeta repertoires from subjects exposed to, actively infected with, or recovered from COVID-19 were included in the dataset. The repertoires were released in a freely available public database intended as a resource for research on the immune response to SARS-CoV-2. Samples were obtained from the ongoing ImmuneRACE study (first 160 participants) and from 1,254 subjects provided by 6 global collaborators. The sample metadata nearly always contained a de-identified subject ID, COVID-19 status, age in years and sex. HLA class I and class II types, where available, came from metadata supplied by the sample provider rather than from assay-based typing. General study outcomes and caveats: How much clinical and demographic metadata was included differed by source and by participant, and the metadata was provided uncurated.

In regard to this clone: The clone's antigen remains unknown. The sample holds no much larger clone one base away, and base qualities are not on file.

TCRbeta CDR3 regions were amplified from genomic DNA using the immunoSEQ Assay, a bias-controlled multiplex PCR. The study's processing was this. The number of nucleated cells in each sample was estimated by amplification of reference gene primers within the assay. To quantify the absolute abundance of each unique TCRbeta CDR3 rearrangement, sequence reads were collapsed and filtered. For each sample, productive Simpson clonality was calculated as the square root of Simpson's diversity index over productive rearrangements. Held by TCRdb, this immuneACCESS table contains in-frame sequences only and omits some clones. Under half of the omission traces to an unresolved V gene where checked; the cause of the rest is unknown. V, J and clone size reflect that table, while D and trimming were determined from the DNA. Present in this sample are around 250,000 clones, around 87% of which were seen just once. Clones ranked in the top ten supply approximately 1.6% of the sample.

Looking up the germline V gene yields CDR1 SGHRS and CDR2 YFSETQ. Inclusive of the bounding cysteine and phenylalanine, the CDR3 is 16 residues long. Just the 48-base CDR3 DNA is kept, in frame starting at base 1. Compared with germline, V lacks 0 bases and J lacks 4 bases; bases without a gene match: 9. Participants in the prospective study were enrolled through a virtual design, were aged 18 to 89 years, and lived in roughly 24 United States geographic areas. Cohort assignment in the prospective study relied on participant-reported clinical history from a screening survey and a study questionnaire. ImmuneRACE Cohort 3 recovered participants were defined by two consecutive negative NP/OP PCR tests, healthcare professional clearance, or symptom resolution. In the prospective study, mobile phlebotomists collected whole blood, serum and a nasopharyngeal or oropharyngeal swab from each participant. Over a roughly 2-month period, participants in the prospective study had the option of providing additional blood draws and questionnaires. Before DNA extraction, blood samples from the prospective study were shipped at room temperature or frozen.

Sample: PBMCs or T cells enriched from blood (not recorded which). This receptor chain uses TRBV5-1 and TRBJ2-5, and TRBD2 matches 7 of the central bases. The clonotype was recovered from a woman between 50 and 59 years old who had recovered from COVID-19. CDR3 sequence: CASSLVVGGSGETQYF. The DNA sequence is TGCGCCAGCAGCTTGGTCGTGGGCGGGAGCGGAGAGACCCAGTACTTC.